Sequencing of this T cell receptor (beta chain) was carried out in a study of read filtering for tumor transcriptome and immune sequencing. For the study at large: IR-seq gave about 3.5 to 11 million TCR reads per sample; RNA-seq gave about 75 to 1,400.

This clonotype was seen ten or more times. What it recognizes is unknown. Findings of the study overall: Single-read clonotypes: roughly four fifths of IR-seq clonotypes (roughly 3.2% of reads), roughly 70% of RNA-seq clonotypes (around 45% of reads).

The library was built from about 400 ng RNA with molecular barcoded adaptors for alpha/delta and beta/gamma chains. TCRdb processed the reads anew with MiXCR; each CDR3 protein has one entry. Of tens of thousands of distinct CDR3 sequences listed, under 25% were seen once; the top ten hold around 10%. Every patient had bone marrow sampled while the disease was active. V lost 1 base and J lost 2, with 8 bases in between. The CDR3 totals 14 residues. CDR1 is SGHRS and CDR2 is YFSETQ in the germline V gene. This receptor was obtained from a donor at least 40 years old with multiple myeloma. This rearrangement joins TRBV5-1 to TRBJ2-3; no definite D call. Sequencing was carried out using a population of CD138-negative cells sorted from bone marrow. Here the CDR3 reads CASSLSINTDTQYF. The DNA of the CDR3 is TGCGCCAGCAGCTTGTCAATAAACACAGATACGCAGTATTTT.